The sequence of this T cell receptor (beta chain) was determined in a study of radiotherapy plus CTLA-4 blockade in lung cancer (dated by TCRdb to the late 2010s). In terms of the full investigation: Among enrolled patients, under 20% had an objective response and 25% to 35% reached disease control.

Points the paper makes about the study in general: After treatment with radiotherapy and ipilimumab, TCR clones that originated in tumors expanded in peripheral blood. Early dynamic changes in blood T cell clones, together with increased serum interferon-beta after radiation, were reported as the strongest predictors of response.

The study tested focal radiation therapy combined with CTLA-4 blockade (ipilimumab) in patients with chemo-refractory metastatic non-small-cell lung cancer. Taken from cysteine to phenylalanine, the CDR3 has 16 residues. The only DNA kept is the CDR3, 48 bases in frame from the first base. The germline V gene provides CDR1 SGHDT and CDR2 YYEEEE. Trimming at the junction amounts to 4 bases on V and 3 bases on J, and the germline ends lie 17 bases apart. This clone was observed once. Its recognized antigen is unknown. One base away there is no much larger clone; base qualities are not given. Library preparation employed the immunoSEQ multiplex PCR assay. TCRdb mirrors the immuneACCESS table, restricted to in-frame sequences. Some clones are absent from its copies; in checked studies, under half trace to an unresolved V gene, and the reason for the others is unknown. The sample table holds over 85,000 clones, of which around 84% were seen once. The ten largest clones add up to roughly 25% of the sample.

Sequences were derived from peripheral blood, sampled from a patient treated with radiotherapy plus ipilimumab. In this chain, TRBV5-6 is recombined with TRBJ1-5, and the D gene may be TRBD1, 5 bases matching. The source is a human donor with non-small cell lung cancer that progressed on radiotherapy plus ipilimumab. CDR3 sequence: CASSLKGTVINQPQHF. The DNA reads TGTGCCAGCAGCCTCAAAGGGACGGTCATCAATCAGCCCCAGCATTTT.